The T cell receptor (beta chain) under discussion was sequenced for a study of early T cells in non-severe SARS-CoV-2 infection. Across the study: Sequenced material consisted of bulk RNA (from unsorted whole blood), and chains were unpaired. Notes on the study in general: Missing private and CD4 specificities, VDJdb matching favored anti-spike CD8 responses.

The sample holds many counts of this clonotype. Its antigen is not known. Unique molecular identifiers were affixed to single, distinct cDNA molecules. Via MiXCR, TCRdb re-called the 5' RACE reads, giving one row per CDR3 protein. The table shows tens of thousands of distinct CDR3 sequences, with approximately 5.6% occurring only once. Source material: whole blood. The origin of this receptor is an adult who was a healthcare worker with PCR-confirmed SARS-CoV-2 infection or an uninfected control (not recorded which).

In nucleotides, the CDR3 is TGCAGCGTTCACCGGGACAGGGGTGGAAACACCATATATTTT. Translating gives CSVHRDRGGNTIYF. This chain connects TRBV29-1 to TRBJ1-3; 10 positions agree with TRBD1. Trimming removed 5 bases from V and 3 bases from J; junction bases left unmatched: 4. The CDR3 extends over 14 amino acids. Germline loops: CDR1 SQVTM, CDR2 ANQGSEA.